This TCR beta chain was obtained from a study of blood T cell repertoires in COVID-19. Study-level background: There were acute and convalescent COVID-19 samples, and they came from the United States, Italy and Spain. In each case, the material was cDNA or gDNA derived from T cells, B-cell-depleted T cells, or PBMCs.

The CDR3 spans 14 residues. CDR1 and CDR2 (germline): MRHNA, SNTAGT. Trimming pared 6 bases from V and 4 bases from J, leaving 15 bases between. Original data processing: Estimation of nucleated cell counts was performed using reference gene primer amplification. Method: immunoSEQ multiplex PCR; TCRdb's copy keeps in-frame clones and lacks some. For V, J and clone size, that table is used; D and trimming come from the DNA. The sample comprises 53,000 or so clones, about 81% of which are singletons, and around a sixth rests with the top ten. The clonotype originates from a man in his 70s with active COVID-19. Sequencing was done on a sample of peripheral blood. The chain links TRBV6-4 to TRBJ1-1; weak D call: TRBD1 (6 bases). As DNA, the CDR3 is TGTGCCAGCAGAGCCTCAGGGGACGTCACTGAAGCTTTCTTT. This codes for CASRASGDVTEAFF.